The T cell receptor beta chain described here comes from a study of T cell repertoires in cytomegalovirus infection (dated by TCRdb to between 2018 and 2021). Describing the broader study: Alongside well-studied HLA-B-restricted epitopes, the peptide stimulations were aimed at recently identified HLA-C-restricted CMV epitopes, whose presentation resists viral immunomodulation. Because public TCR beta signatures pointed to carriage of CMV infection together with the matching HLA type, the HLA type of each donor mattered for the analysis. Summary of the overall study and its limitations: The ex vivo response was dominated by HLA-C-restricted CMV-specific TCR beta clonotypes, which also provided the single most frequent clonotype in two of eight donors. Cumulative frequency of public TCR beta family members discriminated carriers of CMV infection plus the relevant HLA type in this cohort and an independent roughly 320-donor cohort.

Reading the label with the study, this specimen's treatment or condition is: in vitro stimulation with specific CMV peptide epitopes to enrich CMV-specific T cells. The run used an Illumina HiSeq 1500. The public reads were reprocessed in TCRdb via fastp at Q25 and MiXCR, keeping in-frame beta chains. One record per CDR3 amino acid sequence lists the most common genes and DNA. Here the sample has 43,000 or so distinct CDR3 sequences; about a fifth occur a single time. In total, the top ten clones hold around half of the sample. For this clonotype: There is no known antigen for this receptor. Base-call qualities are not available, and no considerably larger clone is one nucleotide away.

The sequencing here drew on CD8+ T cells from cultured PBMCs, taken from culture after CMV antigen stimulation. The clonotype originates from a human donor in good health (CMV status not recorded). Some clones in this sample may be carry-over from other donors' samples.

The nucleotides are TGTGCCAGCAGTTTCCTAACAGGGGTGGGGAGGAACAATGAGCAGTTCTTC. It translates as CASSFLTGVGRNNEQFF. The rearranged chain carries TRBV12-3 or TRBV12-4 and TRBJ2-1; the D gene is possibly TRBD1, with 7 bases matching. The CDR3 starts with the cysteine, ends with the phenylalanine, and has 17 residues. Solely the CDR3 DNA is kept, with 51 bases framed from the first base. The germline ends are 20 bases apart after V is trimmed by 3 bases and J by 5 bases.